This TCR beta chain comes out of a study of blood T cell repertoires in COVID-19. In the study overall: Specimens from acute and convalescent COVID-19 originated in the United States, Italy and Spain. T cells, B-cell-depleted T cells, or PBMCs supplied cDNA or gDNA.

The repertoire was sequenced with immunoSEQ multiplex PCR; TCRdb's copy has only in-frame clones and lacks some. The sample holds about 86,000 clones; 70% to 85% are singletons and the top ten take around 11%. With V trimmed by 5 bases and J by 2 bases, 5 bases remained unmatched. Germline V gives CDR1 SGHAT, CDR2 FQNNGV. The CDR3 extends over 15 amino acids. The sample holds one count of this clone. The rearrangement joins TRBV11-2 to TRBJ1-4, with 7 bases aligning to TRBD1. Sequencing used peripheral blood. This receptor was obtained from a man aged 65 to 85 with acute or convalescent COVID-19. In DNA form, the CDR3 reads TGTGCCAGCAGCCAAGACAGGGTTACTAATGAAAAACTGTTTTTT. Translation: CASSQDRVTNEKLFF.